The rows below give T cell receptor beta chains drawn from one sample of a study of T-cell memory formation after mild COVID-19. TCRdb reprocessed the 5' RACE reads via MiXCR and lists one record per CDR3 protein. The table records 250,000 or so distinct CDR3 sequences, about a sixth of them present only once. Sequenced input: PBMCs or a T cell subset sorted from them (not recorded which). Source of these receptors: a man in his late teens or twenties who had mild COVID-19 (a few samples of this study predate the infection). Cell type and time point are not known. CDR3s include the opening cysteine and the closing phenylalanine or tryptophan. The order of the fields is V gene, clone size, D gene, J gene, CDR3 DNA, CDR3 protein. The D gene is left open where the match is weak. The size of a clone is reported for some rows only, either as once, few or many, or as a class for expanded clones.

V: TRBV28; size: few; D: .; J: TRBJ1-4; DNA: TGTGCCAGCAGAACTAGGGGACACCTCCGGCGAGATGGTGAAAAACTGTTTTTT; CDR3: CASRTRGHLRRDGEKLFF
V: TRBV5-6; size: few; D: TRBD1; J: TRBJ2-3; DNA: TGTGCCAGCAGCTTGAAATTTGGGACAGAGACCACAGATACGCAGTATTTT; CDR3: CASSLKFGTETTDTQYF
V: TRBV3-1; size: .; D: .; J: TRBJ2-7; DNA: TGTGCCAGCAGCCAAGCCAGATCGGGGCAGTACTTC; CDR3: CASSQARSGQYF
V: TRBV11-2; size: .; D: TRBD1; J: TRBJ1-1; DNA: TGTGCCAGCAGCTTTGCGGGACAGGTAAACACTGAAGCTTTCTTT; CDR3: CASSFAGQVNTEAFF
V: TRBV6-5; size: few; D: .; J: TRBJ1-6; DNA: TGTGCCAGCAGTTACTGGGGCAGAATGAATTCACCCCTCCACTTT; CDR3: CASSYWGRMNSPLHF
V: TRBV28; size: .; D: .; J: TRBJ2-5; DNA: TGTGCCAGCAGTGGGCGAGGGGCAGCTCAAGAGACCCAGTACTTC; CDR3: CASSGRGAAQETQYF
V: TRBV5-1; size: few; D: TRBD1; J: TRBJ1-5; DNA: TGCGCCAGCAGCTTGGTGGACAGGGGGCAGAGCAATCAGCCCCAGCATTTT; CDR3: CASSLVDRGQSNQPQHF
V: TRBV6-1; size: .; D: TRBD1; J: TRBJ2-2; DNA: TGTGCCAGCAGTAAGGGACAGGTGCTTGGGTCGAACACCGGGGAGCTGTTTTTT; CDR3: CASSKGQVLGSNTGELFF
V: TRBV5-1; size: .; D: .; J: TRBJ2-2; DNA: TGCGCCAGCACCGGGCCCCTCAGGGAGCTGTTTTTT; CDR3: CASTGPLRELFF
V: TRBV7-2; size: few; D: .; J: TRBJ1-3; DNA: TGTGCCAGCAGCCGGGACCCTGGAAACACCATATATTTT; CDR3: CASSRDPGNTIYF